This T cell receptor (beta chain) was sequenced during a study of T-cell reconstitution after alpha-beta-depleted transplantation in children. Regarding the study as a whole: Where alpha-beta T cells came from about two months after transplant was reportedly several hundred expanded graft clones.

The junction had 5 bases not matched to a gene; V was cut back by 3 bases and J by 2 bases. Germline CDR1 and CDR2: MNHEY and SMNVEV (reference sequence). This CDR3 comprises 16 residues. The TCRbeta library was prepared with unique molecular identifiers. One entry per CDR3 protein results from TCRdb running MiXCR on the PCR reads. Among around 450,000 distinct CDR3 sequences, 15% to 20% were seen once, and the ten largest hold about 32%. This clonotype showed up just a few times. Its antigen remains unidentified. The receptor was isolated from a boy under two years old who had a stem cell transplant for Wiskott-Aldrich syndrome, so the T cells may come from the graft donor. The sequences come from PBMCs, mostly from graft donor cells, collected 360 days after TCRalphabeta/CD19-depleted stem cell transplant. V and J are TRBV27 and TRBJ2-1, with 9 positions matching TRBD1. The CDR3 DNA reads as TGTGCCAGCAGTTTTGCCGGGACAGGGCCCTACAATGAGCAGTTCTTC. Translated: CASSFAGTGPYNEQFF.